This T cell receptor beta chain emerged from a study of blood T cell repertoires in COVID-19. Study information: Samples came from the United States, Italy and Spain, spanning acute and convalescent COVID-19. In each case, the material was cDNA or gDNA derived from T cells, B-cell-depleted T cells, or PBMCs.

Original data processing: From reference gene primer amplification, estimates of nucleated cell counts were derived. Measured with immunoSEQ multiplex PCR; TCRdb has only the in-frame clones, and not every one. That table furnishes V, J and clone size, whereas the DNA furnished D and trimming. This table has about 110,000 clones, approximately 81% appearing once. This CDR3 has 13 residues. The V segment lost 4 bases and the J segment 3 bases; nucleotides outside the gene matches: 2. The rearrangement joins TRBV12-3 or TRBV12-4 to TRBJ2-5; 7 bases fit TRBD2. The material sequenced was peripheral blood. The TCR comes from a man aged 45-65 years with acute or convalescent COVID-19. DNA of the CDR3: TGTGCCAGCAGTTGGGGGGGGAAAGAGACCCAGTACTTC. Its translation is CASSWGGKETQYF.